What follows are 20 T cell receptor beta chains derived from one specimen sequenced in a study of blood T cell repertoires in COVID-19. Assay used: immunoSEQ multiplex PCR; TCRdb lists only in-frame clones, some missing. The sample has about 210,000 clones, 80% to 90% seen once. The sequenced sample was peripheral blood. The origin of the receptors is a man aged 45 to 65 with active or convalescent COVID-19.

The rearrangement uses TRBV3-1 (or the pseudogene TRBV3-2) and TRBJ2-7; D not certain. The CDR3 sequence is 17 residues long. Germline CDR1 is LGHDT and CDR2 is YNNKEL (reference sequence). Trimming removed 8 bases from V and 0 bases from J, with 23 bases in between. CDR3 in DNA: TGTGCCAGCCACCTTCTTACCCGTTACAACAGCTCCTACGAGCAGTACTTC. It specifies CASHLLTRYNSSYEQYF.

The chain has TRBV28 and TRBJ2-7, with a possible D match to TRBD2 (7 bases). The CDR3 extends over 15 amino acids. The V end lost 3 bases, the J end lost 6 bases, and 18 bases lay between the germline ends. CDR1 and CDR2 (germline): MDHEN, SYDVKM. As DNA, the CDR3 is TGTGCCAGCAGTTTTTTCAGGGTGGGGGGGCGCGAGCAGTACTTC. Encoded protein: CASSFFRVGGREQYF.

This chain connects TRBV9 to TRBJ2-1; D is possibly TRBD2 (5 bases). The germline V gene has CDR1 SGDLS and CDR2 YYNGEE. The V end was cut by 4 bases, the J end by 6 bases, with 14 bases between. This CDR3 is built from 14 residues. CDR3 DNA sequence: TGTGCCAGCAGCATGTGGACGGGATCCAATGAGCAGTTCTTC. Translation: CASSMWTGSNEQFF.

This clone occurred a few times. V gene TRBV23-1 combines with J gene TRBJ2-4, with TRBD1 matching 8 bases. TRBV23-1 is reported as an ORF; its role is uncertain. The V and J ends lost 2 bases and 7 bases, in that order; junction bases with no gene match: 4. The CDR3 is 14 amino acids. The DNA for the CDR3 is TGCGCCAGCAGTCAAGAGACAGGGGAGAACATTCAGTACTTC. It is translated as CASSQETGENIQYF.

The chain combines TRBV9 with TRBJ1-4; no firm D call. The CDR3 length is 14 residues. V was trimmed by 4 bases and J by 5 bases, leaving 12 bases between them. Germline loops: CDR1 SGDLS, CDR2 YYNGEE. This chain's CDR3 is CASSSGRGNEKLFF. CDR3 bases: TGTGCCAGCAGCTCCGGACGGGGAAATGAAAAACTGTTTTTT.

The chain uses TRBV4-2 and TRBJ1-1; tentative D call: TRBD1 (5 bases). Germline V gene sequence: CDR1 LGHNA, CDR2 YNFKEQ. The CDR3 length is 14 residues. V was trimmed by 2 bases and J by 1 base, leaving 8 bases between them. The CDR3 protein is CASSQIGQNTEAFF. Written as DNA, the CDR3 is TGTGCCAGCAGCCAAATCGGACAGAACACTGAAGCTTTCTTT.

The chain recombines TRBV18 with TRBJ2-7, with D hard to call. The CDR3 contains 13 residues. Germline CDR1 is KGHSH and CDR2 is LQKENI. V shed 6 bases and J shed 0 bases, with 9 bases lying between them. CDR3 nucleotides: TGTGCCAGCTCTGCCCCCAGCTCCTACGAGCAGTACTTC. It translates to CASSAPSSYEQYF.

This chain uses TRBV7-2 with TRBJ2-6; 9 positions match TRBD1. The CDR3 runs 16 residues. CDR1 is SGHTA, CDR2 FQGNSA, per germline. V shed 5 bases and J 4 bases; nucleotides not matched to a gene: 6. CDR3 residues: CASSHGTGSGANVLTF. CDR3 nucleotides: TGTGCCAGCAGCCACGGGACAGGGTCCGGGGCCAACGTCCTGACTTTC.

V usage is TRBV7-2 and J usage is TRBJ1-4; tentatively, D is TRBD1 (5 bases). V was shortened by 0 bases and J by 7 bases, with 12 bases between the two germline ends. This CDR3 contains 15 residues. Germline V CDR1 and CDR2: SGHTA, FQGNSA. DNA of the CDR3: TGTGCCAGCAGCTTAGCGCAGGGATTTAGTGAAAAACTGTTTTTT. It yields the protein CASSLAQGFSEKLFF.

This clone has more than one count but fewer than ten. V is TRBV6-5 and J is TRBJ1-1; TRBD1 might be the D (5 bases). The germline V and J ends were trimmed by 0 bases and 5 bases, with 16 bases remaining between them. Germline V gene sequence: CDR1 MNHEY, CDR2 SVGAGI. The CDR3 has 16 amino acids. This chain's CDR3 is CASSYSRVQGKTEAFF. DNA of the CDR3: TGTGCCAGCAGTTACTCGAGAGTCCAGGGAAAGACTGAAGCTTTCTTT.

This clone was counted only a few times. V and J are TRBV5-1 and TRBJ1-3; no reliable D call. Germline V gene sequence: CDR1 SGHRS, CDR2 YFSETQ. V lost 1 base and J 4 bases, leaving 3 bases between the germline ends. The CDR3 spans 12 residues. CDR3 amino acids: CASSLSGNTIYF. In nucleotides, the CDR3 is TGCGCCAGCAGCTTGAGCGGAAACACCATATATTTT.

The gene calls are TRBV5-1 and TRBJ1-3; possible D gene TRBD1, 6 bases. Trimming pared 1 base from V and 2 bases from J, leaving 13 bases between. From germline, CDR1 is SGHRS and CDR2 YFSETQ. The CDR3 has 16 residues. CDR3: CASSLTGKSPGNTIYF. The CDR3 bases are TGCGCCAGCAGCTTGACAGGGAAAAGTCCTGGAAACACCATATATTTT.

The chain joins TRBV24-1 to TRBJ1-2; 7 bases agree with TRBD1. This CDR3 region has 14 residues. The ends lost 1 base at V and 5 bases at J; junction bases unmatched: 3. CDR1 KGHDR and CDR2 SFDVKD come from the germline V gene. The CDR3 sequence is CATSDFRQGYGYTF. CDR3 sequence (DNA): TGTGCCACCAGTGATTTCCGACAGGGTTATGGCTACACCTTC.

For this clone: The identical CDR3 is also encoded by other nucleotide sequences in the sample. The CDR3 loop is CASSLFRGGEQYF. As DNA, the CDR3 is TGTGCCAGCAGCTTGTTTCGGGGGGGCGAGCAGTACTTC. The chain joins TRBV5-5 to TRBJ2-7; 8 positions agree with TRBD2. Germline CDR1 SGHKS, CDR2 YYEKEE (reference sequence). The CDR3 is 13 amino acids. The V gene end was trimmed by 1 base and the J gene end by 6 bases; junction bases not matched to a gene: 3. The entire variable domain, with the rest obtained from reference TRBV5-5 and TRBJ2-7, is as follows: DAGVTQSPTHLIKTRGQQVTLRCSPISGHKSVSWYQQVLGQGPQFIFQYYEKEERGRGNFPDRFSARQFPNYSSELNVNALLLGDSALYLCASSLFRGGEQYFGPGTRLTVT.

This clone was seen once. This chain links TRBV2 with TRBJ1-4, with D unresolved. CDR3 length equals 15 residues. V shed 3 bases and J shed 0 bases, with 8 bases lying between them. The germline V gene has CDR1 SNHLY and CDR2 FYNNEI. The CDR3 loop is CASSDRGATNEKLFF. The CDR3 DNA is TGTGCCAGCAGTGACCGGGGAGCAACTAATGAAAAACTGTTTTTT.

This clone was observed a handful of times. The chain is built from TRBV28 and TRBJ2-5, with D possibly TRBD1 on 6 matching bases. CDR1 is MDHEN and CDR2 is SYDVKM in the germline V gene. With 6 bases removed from V and 5 bases from J, the gap between germline ends came to 13 bases. This CDR3 comprises 13 residues. The CDR3 sequence: CASRGQGTETQYF. Here the CDR3 DNA reads TGTGCCAGCAGGGGTCAGGGGACGGAGACCCAGTACTTC. Full variable domain (remainder filled in from reference TRBV28 and TRBJ2-5): DVKVTQSSRYLVKRTGEKVFLECVQDMDHENMFWYRQDPGLGLRLIYFSYDVKMKEKGDIPEGYSVSREKKERFSLILESASTNQTSMYLCASRGQGTETQYFGPGTRLLVL.

The rearrangement joins TRBV5-6 to TRBJ1-1; tentatively, D is TRBD1 (5 bases). The length of the CDR3 is 14 residues. With 5 bases removed from V and 1 base from J, the gap between germline ends came to 12 bases. Germline values: CDR1 SGHDT, CDR2 YYEEEE. CDR3 residues: CASSPRQSNTEAFF. CDR3 sequence (DNA): TGTGCCAGCAGTCCTAGACAGTCGAACACTGAAGCTTTCTTT.

In its sample, this clone was seen a few times. The V call is TRBV2, the J call TRBJ1-1; tentatively, D is TRBD1 (6 bases). Trimming shortened V by 7 bases and J by 10 bases, and 19 bases separated the two germline ends. The germline V gene has CDR1 SNHLY and CDR2 FYNNEI. This CDR3 has 13 residues. The DNA for the CDR3 is TGTGCCAGCATGGCATGGGGGCGACTTGGAGCTTTCTTT. It codes for CASMAWGRLGAFF.

The chain combines TRBV5-1 with TRBJ2-7; D is perhaps TRBD2 (5 bases). Germline lookup yields CDR1 SGHRS and CDR2 YFSETQ. The CDR3 length is 12 residues. With 4 bases removed from V and 3 bases from J, the gap between germline ends came to 8 bases. CDR3: CASSPEGYEQYF. The CDR3 DNA sequence: TGCGCCAGCAGCCCTGAGGGCTACGAGCAGTACTTC. The full variable domain, completed using reference TRBV5-1 and TRBJ2-7, is KAGVTQTPRYLIKTRGQQVTLSCSPISGHRSVSWYQQTPGQGLQFLFEYFSETQRNKGNFPGRFSGRQFSNSRSEMNVSTLELGDSALYLCASSPEGYEQYFGPGTRLTVT.

This clone was observed a few times. The V gene is TRBV7-9, the J gene TRBJ1-5, with 8 positions matching TRBD1. V dropped 1 base and J dropped 3; count of bases not matched to a gene: 2. In germline, CDR1 is SEHNR, CDR2 FQNEAQ (reference sequence). The CDR3 extends over 15 amino acids. CDR3 in amino acids: CASSLGQGNNQPQHF. In nucleotides, the CDR3 is TGTGCCAGCAGCTTAGGACAGGGGAACAATCAGCCCCAGCATTTT.